The next 24 T cell receptor beta chains were all read from a single sample in a study of blood T cells in healthy people across ages. Combining a sample-barcoded 5' primer with a J-beta primer mix, a second PCR ran for about 7 to 12 cycles. One entry per CDR3 protein, called by TCRdb with MiXCR from the 5' RACE reads. Among about 1 million distinct CDR3 sequences, 45% were seen once, and the ten largest hold over 15%. Sequencing was done on a sample of blood. Receptor source: a woman aged 60 to 75 in good health.

J is TRBJ1-1 and V is TRBV28; possibly TRBD1 for D (5 bases). The germline V gene has CDR1 MDHEN and CDR2 SYDVKM. The V and J ends lost 7 bases and 5 bases respectively, with 17 bases between them. The CDR3 covers 14 residues. CDR3 loop: CASTLWGRRTEAFF. The CDR3 DNA follows: TGTGCCAGCACTCTTTGGGGCAGGAGGACTGAAGCTTTCTTT.

This clonotype was picked up a small number of times. This rearrangement joins TRBV20-1 to TRBJ2-7; 7 bases are a match to TRBD1. This CDR3 is built from 15 residues. The ends lost 7 bases at V and 3 bases at J; junction bases unmatched: 15. Germline CDR1 DFQATT, CDR2 SNEGSKA (reference sequence). DNA of the CDR3: TGCAGTGTTCAAGGGGGATTTAACAGGGGCTACGAGCAGTACTTC. It yields the protein CSVQGGFNRGYEQYF.

This clonotype was recorded many times. The rearrangement links TRBV5-5 to TRBJ2-1; D is undetermined. Trimming stripped 2 bases from V and 1 base from J, with 10 bases between. Germline CDR1 is SGHKS and CDR2 is YYEKEE (reference sequence). The CDR3 consists of 15 residues. The CDR3 here is CASSFGSSSYNEQFF. Written as DNA, the CDR3 is TGTGCCAGCAGCTTCGGGTCCTCATCCTACAATGAGCAGTTCTTC.

The chain employs TRBV5-1 and TRBJ2-1, with a possible D match to TRBD1 (6 bases). Trimming shortened V by 2 bases and J by 9 bases, and 18 bases separated the two germline ends. The germline gives CDR1 SGHRS, CDR2 YFSETQ. The CDR3 contains 15 residues. The CDR3: CASSLNGQSFSEQFF. In DNA form, the CDR3 reads TGCGCCAGCAGCTTAAACGGACAGTCGTTTAGTGAGCAGTTCTTC.

The chain carries TRBV28 and TRBJ2-1; 8 nucleotides agree with TRBD2. Trimming removed 2 bases from V and 0 bases from J; junction bases left unmatched: 3. Per germline, CDR1 MDHEN and CDR2 SYDVKM. This CDR3 comprises 16 residues. CDR3 protein: CASSLERENSYNEQFF. CDR3 nucleotides: TGTGCCAGCAGTTTAGAGCGGGAGAACTCCTACAATGAGCAGTTCTTC.

This clonotype appeared many times. The chain combines TRBV9 with TRBJ2-3; D not resolved. Looked up from germline, CDR1 is SGDLS and CDR2 is YYNGEE. There are 14 residues in the CDR3. The V gene lost 2 bases and the J gene lost 2 bases, with 9 bases spanning the gap. The CDR3 sequence: CASSVTGSTDTQYF. Here the CDR3 DNA reads TGTGCCAGCAGCGTCACCGGGTCCACAGATACGCAGTATTTT. The complete variable domain, with remaining parts taken from reference TRBV9 and TRBJ2-3, reads DSGVTQTPKHLITATGQRVTLRCSPRSGDLSVYWYQQSLDQGLQFLIQYYNGEERAKGNILERFSAQQFPDLHSELNLSSLELGDSALYFCASSVTGSTDTQYFGPGTRLTVL.

This rearrangement joins TRBV4-1 to TRBJ1-6, with TRBD1 matching 8 bases. The CDR3 spans 17 residues. After removal of 2 bases from V and 8 bases from J, the junction contained 11 bases not matched to a gene. The germline V gene encodes CDR1 MGHRA and CDR2 YSYEKL. The DNA of the CDR3 is TGCGCCAGCAGCCAAAGGGTACAGGGGGACTCGGATTCACCCCTCCACTTT. Its protein is CASSQRVQGDSDSPLHF.

This chain uses TRBV20-1 with TRBJ2-3; D is tentatively TRBD1 or TRBD2 (5 bases each). The V gene's germline CDR1 is DFQATT and CDR2 SNEGSKA (reference sequence). V gave up 7 bases and J gave up 4 bases, with 15 bases separating them. The CDR3 is 13 amino acids. CDR3 loop: CSGGKLEADTQYF. The DNA of the CDR3 is TGCAGTGGGGGGAAGCTAGAGGCAGATACGCAGTATTTT.

The rearrangement joins TRBV6-1 to TRBJ2-1, with TRBD2 identical over 10 bases. CDR1 is MNHNS and CDR2 is SASEGT in the germline V gene. The CDR3 is made up of 14 amino acids. Trimming removed 8 bases from V and 6 bases from J; junction bases left unmatched: 7. The DNA of the CDR3 is TGTGCCAGCCAAGCTAGCGGGAGACCCAATGAGCAGTTCTTC. Residues: CASQASGRPNEQFF.

The rearrangement links TRBV6-1 to TRBJ2-6, with 10 nucleotides matching TRBD1. Germline lookup yields CDR1 MNHNS and CDR2 SASEGT. The CDR3 is 17 residues long. The V gene end was trimmed by 8 bases and the J gene end by 0 bases; junction bases not matched to a gene: 7. The CDR3 spells CASPGTGDLSGANVLTF. The CDR3, as DNA: TGTGCCAGCCCCGGGACAGGGGACCTCTCTGGGGCCAACGTCCTGACTTTC.

This clonotype occurred a few times. The CDR3 DNA reads as TGTGCCAGCAGTGCGACAGGGGGCGCTTCCTACGAGCAGTACTTC. It specifies CASSATGGASYEQYF. The rearrangement joins TRBV27 to TRBJ2-7; 10 positions match TRBD1. CDR1 and CDR2 from the germline V gene are MNHEY and SMNVEV (reference sequence). Trimming removed 5 bases from V and 1 base from J; junction bases left unmatched: 5. This CDR3 spans 15 amino acids.

This clonotype was detected a few times. V gene TRBV5-4 combines with J gene TRBJ2-5; 7 nucleotides line up with TRBD1. The CDR3 has 14 amino acids. V lost 1 base and J lost 5; bases outside the gene matches: 5. CDR1 and CDR2 from the germline V gene are SGHNT and YYREEE (reference sequence). The CDR3 sequence: CASSLRTGMETQYF. The CDR3, as DNA: TGTGCCAGCAGCTTGAGGACAGGAATGGAGACCCAGTACTTC.

The count of this clonotype is one. The V call is TRBV9, the J call TRBJ1-2; maybe TRBD1 (6 bases). Germline loops: CDR1 SGDLS, CDR2 YYNGEE. CDR3 length: 15 residues. V was pared by 3 bases and J by 7 bases, with 19 bases between. The CDR3 protein is CASSASHRDGGGYTF. CDR3 bases: TGTGCCAGCAGCGCGTCACACAGGGATGGAGGTGGCTACACCTTC.

The V gene is TRBV27, the J gene TRBJ1-2; TRBD1 matches at 8 bases. The CDR3 runs 16 residues. With 0 bases clipped from V and 3 bases from J, the junction kept 6 bases outside the gene matches. Germline V gene sequence: CDR1 MNHEY, CDR2 SMNVEV (reference sequence). DNA of the CDR3: TGTGCCAGCAGTTTATCCTCCCCAGGGGGCGACTATGGCTACACCTTC. Translation gives CASSLSSPGGDYGYTF.

The chain joins TRBV14 to TRBJ2-7; 8 bases are a match to TRBD2. V lost 1 base, J lost 7 bases, and 12 bases stayed unmatched. The CDR3 totals 16 residues. Germline CDR1 reads SGHDN; CDR2 reads FVKESK. The CDR3 nucleotides read TGTGCCAGCAGCCAAGGCGGGGGGCGCCTCGGCAATGAGCAGTACTTC. Its protein product is CASSQGGGRLGNEQYF.

The chain combines TRBV5-1 with TRBJ2-3, with TRBD2 matching over 7 bases. CDR1 and CDR2 from the germline V gene are SGHRS and YFSETQ. After removal of 3 bases from V and 4 bases from J, the junction contained 5 bases not matched to a gene. The CDR3 is made up of 14 amino acids. The DNA of the CDR3 is TGCGCCAGCAGCTCGGAACGGGGGGCAGATACGCAGTATTTT. This gives the protein CASSSERGADTQYF.

The chain employs TRBV14 and TRBJ1-6; possibly TRBD1 for D (5 bases). Trimming stripped 5 bases from V and 5 bases from J, with 13 bases between. The germline V gene has CDR1 SGHDN and CDR2 FVKESK. The CDR3 is made up of 15 amino acids. The CDR3 DNA sequence: TGTGCCAGCAGCGGGGGGTCCATCCATAATTCACCCCTCCACTTT. It translates to CASSGGSIHNSPLHF. Combining the CDR3 with reference TRBV14 and TRBJ1-6 gives the whole variable domain EAGVTQFPSHSVIEKGQTVTLRCDPISGHDNLYWYRRVMGKEIKFLLHFVKESKQDESGMPNNRFLAERTGGTYSTLKVQPAELEDSGVYFCASSGGSIHNSPLHFGNGTRLTVT.

The chain has TRBV11-2 and TRBJ2-5; D gene uncertain. V was shortened by 2 bases and J by 4 bases, with 8 bases between the two germline ends. This CDR3 comprises 13 residues. Germline V gene data show CDR1 as SGHAT and CDR2 as FQNNGV. The CDR3 DNA reads TGTGCCAGCAGCTTACGGGTCGGAGAGACCCAGTACTTC. Its translation: CASSLRVGETQYF.

This clonotype was observed a handful of times. This rearrangement joins TRBV28 to TRBJ2-5, with 8 bases that match TRBD1. The germline CDR1 and CDR2 sequences are MDHEN and SYDVKM. With V trimmed by 5 bases and J by 4 bases, 12 bases remained unmatched. The CDR3 totals 16 residues. DNA for the CDR3: TGTGCCAGCAGTCTATCCGGACAGGGTCAAGTAGAGACCCAGTACTTC. Its translation: CASSLSGQGQVETQYF. The full variable domain, its missing parts supplied by reference TRBV28 and TRBJ2-5, is DVKVTQSSRYLVKRTGEKVFLECVQDMDHENMFWYRQDPGLGLRLIYFSYDVKMKEKGDIPEGYSVSREKKERFSLILESASTNQTSMYLCASSLSGQGQVETQYFGPGTRLLVL.

This chain joins TRBV28 and TRBJ2-5; 9 nucleotides align to TRBD1. V gave up 5 bases and J gave up 3 bases; unmatched junction bases: 7. The CDR3 has 15 amino acids. Germline V gene sequence: CDR1 MDHEN, CDR2 SYDVKM. Written as DNA, the CDR3 is TGTGCCAGCAGTCTCAGGACAGGGGTTAAAGAGACCCAGTACTTC. As protein: CASSLRTGVKETQYF.

This clonotype has a single count. This sequence joins TRBV3-1 and TRBJ2-3; a possible D gene is TRBD1 (5 bases). Per the germline V gene, CDR1 is LGHDT and CDR2 is YNNKEL (reference sequence). Trimming left V 5 bases short and J 4 bases short, with 13 bases between. The CDR3 sequence is 14 residues long. The CDR3 region has the DNA TGTGCCAGCAGCATACAGTGGGGCCCAGATACGCAGTATTTT. Protein sequence: CASSIQWGPDTQYF.

The rearrangement joins TRBV14 to TRBJ2-1, with TRBD2 as a possible D gene (5 bases). The DNA end is more similar to TRBJ2-7, so the J call may be wrong. This CDR3 comprises 17 residues. Looked up from germline, CDR1 is SGHDN and CDR2 is FVKESK. The CDR3 DNA is TGTGCCAGCAGCCAACGACTACTTCTGAGCTCCTACAATGAGCAGTACTTC. Translating gives CASSQRLLLSSYNEQYF.

The CDR3 here is CSANRDSAYEQYF. The CDR3 nucleotides are TGCAGTGCTAACCGGGACAGTGCCTACGAGCAGTACTTC. This chain uses TRBV20-1 with TRBJ2-7; 7 nucleotides align to TRBD1. Germline assignment: CDR1 DFQATT and CDR2 SNEGSKA (reference sequence). V lost 4 bases to trimming and J lost 2 bases; unmatched junction nucleotides: 5. The CDR3 loop spans 13 amino acids.

A few counts support this clonotype. The chain links TRBV29-1 to TRBJ2-1; TRBD2 matches at 11 bases. Losses at the gene ends were 4 bases for V and 8 bases for J; bases not matched to a gene: 16. This CDR3 has 17 residues. Germline V CDR1 and CDR2: SQVTM, ANQGSEA. CDR3 DNA sequence: TGCAGCGTTGTGACTAGCGGGACAACCCTGATGATATATGAGCAGTTCTTC. Translation gives CSVVTSGTTLMIYEQFF.